These 23 T cell receptor beta chains came from one sample sequenced in a study of T cell changes during pregnancy in multiple sclerosis. Clones were read by immunoSEQ multiplex PCR, and TCRdb kept only the in-frame ones, dropping some. The sample contains around 130,000 clones, about 96% of which appear only once. The sample here was peripheral blood, taken after pregnancy. The receptors derive from a female donor with multiple sclerosis, enrolled in a pregnancy study.

The chain is built from TRBV5-6 and TRBJ1-2; possible D gene TRBD1, 5 bases. V lost 2 bases and J 4 bases, leaving 9 bases between the germline ends. The CDR3 runs to 13 residues. Looked up from germline, CDR1 is SGHDT and CDR2 is YYEEEE. The DNA of the CDR3 is TGTGCCAGCAGCTTAGGAGGGACCTATGGCTACACCTTC. Amino acid sequence: CASSLGGTYGYTF. Full variable domain (remainder filled in from reference TRBV5-6 and TRBJ1-2): DAGVTQSPTHLIKTRGQQVTLRCSPKSGHDTVSWYQQALGQGPQFIFQYYEEEERQRGNFPDRFSGHQFPNYSSELNVNALLLGDSALYLCASSLGGTYGYTFGSGTRLTVV.

This chain links TRBV5-4 with TRBJ1-4, with TRBD1 matching 9 bases. V was clipped by 2 bases and J by 7 bases; unmatched bases: 3. Germline-derived CDR1 and CDR2 are SGHNT and YYREEE (reference sequence). This CDR3 is built from 14 residues. CDR3: CASSLQGAGEKLFF. The DNA of the CDR3 is TGTGCCAGCAGCTTACAGGGGGCAGGTGAAAAACTGTTTTTT.

The chain employs TRBV5-1 and TRBJ1-1; TRBD1 agrees at 8 bases. The V gene's germline CDR1 is SGHRS and CDR2 YFSETQ. The trim removed 7 bases at V and 0 bases at J, leaving 8 bases unmatched. CDR3 length: 15 residues. CDR3 amino acids: CASDPTGGLNTEAFF. The CDR3 bases are TGCGCCAGCGACCCCACAGGGGGATTGAACACTGAAGCTTTCTTT. The full variable domain, with the rest looked up from reference TRBV5-1 and TRBJ1-1, is KAGVTQTPRYLIKTRGQQVTLSCSPISGHRSVSWYQQTPGQGLQFLFEYFSETQRNKGNFPGRFSGRQFSNSRSEMNVSTLELGDSALYLCASDPTGGLNTEAFFGQGTRLTVV.

The rearrangement uses TRBV28 and TRBJ2-1; 12 positions agree with TRBD1. The CDR3 is made up of 15 amino acids. Germline V lookup: CDR1 MDHEN, CDR2 SYDVKM. The V segment lost 5 bases and the J segment 8 bases; nucleotides outside the gene matches: 7. The CDR3 DNA sequence: TGTGCCAGCAGTCCCTCGGGACAGGGGGCCCATGAGCAGTTCTTC. Protein sequence: CASSPSGQGAHEQFF.

This rearrangement joins TRBV30 to TRBJ2-2, with D possibly being TRBD2 (6 bases). Germline V gene data show CDR1 as GTSNPN and CDR2 as SVGIG (reference sequence). V was clipped by 0 bases and J by 4 bases, with 9 bases between them. The CDR3 totals 14 residues. The CDR3 here is CAWSVGGLTGELFF. DNA of the CDR3: TGTGCCTGGAGTGTAGGAGGGCTCACCGGGGAGCTGTTTTTT.

The chain is built from TRBV13 and TRBJ2-4; 14 bases agree with TRBD2. Per the germline V gene, CDR1 is PRHDT and CDR2 is FYEKMQ (reference sequence). The CDR3 contains 16 residues. V lost 5 bases, J lost 9 bases, and 9 bases stayed unmatched. CDR3 amino acids: CASSERLAGGQTIQYF. The CDR3 coding sequence is TGTGCCAGCAGCGAACGACTAGCGGGAGGGCAGACCATTCAGTACTTC.

The V gene is TRBV2, the J gene TRBJ2-7; D remains unclear. The CDR3 covers 12 residues. Germline CDR1 reads SNHLY; CDR2 reads FYNNEI. V was trimmed by 6 bases and J by 1 base, leaving 7 bases between them. The CDR3 here is CASSGESYEQYF. The CDR3, as DNA: TGTGCCAGCAGCGGAGAGTCCTACGAGCAGTACTTC.

The J gene is TRBJ2-1, the V gene TRBV19, with 8 positions matching TRBD2. The CDR3 is made up of 16 amino acids. J lost 10 bases, V lost 3 bases, and 14 bases had no gene match. Germline lookup yields CDR1 LNHDA and CDR2 SQIVND (reference sequence). CDR3 protein: CASSMGPVGLENEQFF. The CDR3 nucleotides read TGTGCCAGTAGTATGGGTCCGGTGGGACTAGAGAACGAGCAGTTCTTC.

This clone was observed a few times. The chain links TRBV5-1 to TRBJ1-2; D is undetermined. CDR3 length: 14 amino acids. Between the trimmed V and J ends, which lost 2 bases and 4 bases, there was a span of 12 bases. Germline CDR1 is SGHRS and CDR2 is YFSETQ. The CDR3 spells CASSFGEAGYGYTF. The CDR3 DNA is TGCGCCAGCAGCTTCGGGGAGGCGGGCTATGGCTACACCTTC.

V usage is TRBV7-9 and J usage is TRBJ2-7, with a weak D call TRBD2 (6 bases). The CDR3 runs to 14 residues. Trimming stripped 4 bases from V and 3 bases from J, with 13 bases between. Germline V lookup: CDR1 SEHNR, CDR2 FQNEAQ (reference sequence). CDR3 protein: CASSSGVSNYEQYF. CDR3 DNA: TGTGCCAGCAGCTCGGGGGTTTCCAACTACGAGCAGTACTTC.

This chain uses TRBV4-1 with TRBJ2-3; 7 nucleotides agree with TRBD2. Germline V lookup: CDR1 MGHRA, CDR2 YSYEKL. This CDR3 spans 15 amino acids. V gave up 0 bases and J gave up 6 bases; unmatched junction bases: 6. CDR3 protein: CASSQELLLADTQYF. CDR3 nucleotides: TGCGCCAGCAGCCAAGAGCTCTTACTAGCGGATACGCAGTATTTT.

The chain joins TRBV6-5 to TRBJ2-5; 7 nucleotides align to TRBD1. Germline CDR1 and CDR2: MNHEY and SVGAGI. The CDR3 covers 14 residues. V was pared by 5 bases and J by 1 base, with 4 bases of the junction left unmatched. The CDR3 bases are TGTGCCAGCAGTAACCGGGACAGCCAAGAGACCCAGTACTTC. As protein: CASSNRDSQETQYF.

With regard to this clone: The sample has other DNA sequences that encode this CDR3 too. The chain recombines TRBV6-1 with TRBJ1-2; a possible D gene is TRBD1 (6 bases). CDR3 size: 11 residues. Trimming removed 6 bases from V and 8 bases from J, with 10 bases in between. Germline CDR1 MNHNS, CDR2 SASEGT. The CDR3 DNA reads as TGTGCCAGCAGAGGGGGTGGGGGCTACACCTTC. Its translation: CASRGGGGYTF.

The chain carries TRBV6-1 and TRBJ2-7; possibly TRBD2 for D (5 bases). Germline V gene lookup returns CDR1 MNHNS and CDR2 SASEGT. V was clipped by 2 bases and J by 3 bases, with 23 bases between them. The CDR3 is 18 residues long. Here the CDR3 DNA reads TGTGCCAGCAGTGAAATAATCCCCCAAGTCCTAGCCGGCTACGAGCAGTACTTC. It yields the protein CASSEIIPQVLAGYEQYF.

This sequence joins TRBV4-3 and TRBJ2-7, with 10 bases aligning to TRBD2. CDR3 length: 15 residues. After removal of 4 bases from V and 2 bases from J, the junction contained 5 bases not matched to a gene. CDR1 is LGHNA, CDR2 YSLEER, per germline. The CDR3 nucleotides read TGCGCCAGCAGCCTCGGACTAGCGGCGACCTACGAGCAGTACTTC. Protein sequence: CASSLGLAATYEQYF.

This clone was counted only a few times. V and J are TRBV28 and TRBJ1-5; D possibly corresponds to TRBD1 (6 bases). The V and J ends lost 7 bases and 0 bases respectively, with 10 bases between them. CDR1 and CDR2 from the germline V gene are MDHEN and SYDVKM. The CDR3 is 14 amino acids. The CDR3 region has the DNA TGTGCCAGCAATAGGGGGATTAGCAATCAGCCCCAGCATTTT. Its translation is CASNRGISNQPQHF.

This chain's CDR3 is CATSRASGRGETQYF. The CDR3 DNA follows: TGTGCCACCAGCAGAGCTAGCGGGAGGGGAGAGACCCAGTACTTC. The chain has TRBV15 and TRBJ2-5, with 12 bases matching TRBD2. There are 15 residues in the CDR3. The V gene end was trimmed by 1 base and the J gene end by 4 bases; junction bases not matched to a gene: 1. Germline CDR1 reads LNHNV; CDR2 reads YYDKDF (reference sequence).

This sequence joins TRBV30 and TRBJ2-4; 7 bases are shared with TRBD1. The CDR3 extends over 13 amino acids. The germline CDR1 and CDR2 sequences are GTSNPN and SVGIG (reference sequence). After removal of 2 bases from V and 7 bases from J, the junction contained 5 bases not matched to a gene. The chain's CDR3 is CAWSPDRVNIQYF. Written as DNA, the CDR3 is TGTGCCTGGAGTCCCGACAGGGTGAACATTCAGTACTTC. Looking up the rest from reference TRBV30 and TRBJ2-4 gives the full variable domain: SQTIHQWPATLVQPVGSPLSLECTVEGTSNPNLYWYRQAAGRGLQLLFYSVGIGQISSEVPQNLSASRPQDRQFILSSKKLLLSDSGFYLCAWSPDRVNIQYFGAGTRLSVL.

The chain couples TRBV30 to TRBJ1-4; D possibly corresponds to TRBD1 (5 bases). V lost 3 bases and J 4 bases, leaving 12 bases between the germline ends. The germline V gene has CDR1 GTSNPN and CDR2 SVGIG (reference sequence). The CDR3 runs 14 residues. Here the CDR3 DNA reads TGTGCCTGGAGCCCAGGGTTGGGTAATGAAAAACTGTTTTTT. It specifies CAWSPGLGNEKLFF.

Only a few counts were recorded for this clone. The gene calls are TRBV29-1 and TRBJ1-2; D remains unclear. Germline loops: CDR1 SQVTM, CDR2 ANQGSEA. This CDR3 has 12 amino acids. Trimming removed 0 bases at V and 4 bases at J, with 6 bases between. The CDR3 DNA sequence: TGCAGCGTTGAAGATCGTTCCTATGGCTACACCTTC. Its translation: CSVEDRSYGYTF.

The chain joins TRBV9 to TRBJ2-1; D remains ambiguous. CDR1 SGDLS and CDR2 YYNGEE come from the germline V gene. V lost 4 bases and J lost 3, with 14 bases in between. The CDR3 spans 15 residues. The CDR3 spells CASSLDVGFYNEQFF. The DNA of the CDR3 is TGTGCCAGCAGCCTAGATGTCGGGTTCTACAATGAGCAGTTCTTC.

CDR3 DNA sequence: TGCAGTGCTAGACCCAATCCTGAGCAGTTCTTC. This sequence encodes CSARPNPEQFF. The chain joins TRBV20-1 to TRBJ2-1, with D uncertain. The CDR3 is made up of 11 amino acids. V was shortened by 2 bases and J by 9 bases, with 8 bases between the two germline ends. Germline V gene data show CDR1 as DFQATT and CDR2 as SNEGSKA (reference sequence).

The rearrangement joins TRBV5-1 to TRBJ2-7, with TRBD2 matching over 8 bases. The CDR3 extends over 15 amino acids. J gave up 3 bases and V 4 bases, and 9 bases lay outside the gene matches. Germline V CDR1 and CDR2: SGHRS, YFSETQ. CDR3 region: CASSRLSSGSYEQYF. CDR3 sequence (DNA): TGCGCCAGCAGCCGCCTGTCAAGCGGGAGCTACGAGCAGTACTTC.